The entry that follows covers one TCR beta chain sequence. Controls were drawn from healthy donors and were matched for age and sex. TEMRA cells were enriched by FACS, and CD4+ and CD8+ T cells were negatively isolated. V shed 6 bases and J 2 bases; nucleotides not matched to a gene: 3. The CDR3 loop spans 14 amino acids. Germline lookup yields CDR1 MNHNY and CDR2 SVGAGI (reference sequence). The record originates from a study of CD8 T cells in Susac syndrome. Random hexamers served to reverse transcribe about 0.45 to 1 ug RNA. Coverage of TCR beta CDR3 amplification by immunoSEQ multiplex PCR extended to 54 Vbeta and 13 Jbeta. In TCRdb, the immunoSEQ multiplex PCR reads were re-called with MiXCR into one record per CDR3 protein. Of 90,000 to 110,000 distinct CDR3 sequences in the sample, 90% to 98% were seen once.

Specimen: CD4+ T cells from PBMCs. The chain carries TRBV6-6 and TRBJ2-7; 11 bases align to TRBD1. The receptor was isolated from a human donor in good health. In DNA, the CDR3 is TGTGCCAGCAGGGGACAGGGGGAAACCTACGAGCAGTACTTC. Residues: CASRGQGETYEQYF.